This T cell receptor (beta chain) was sequenced during a study of T cell changes during pregnancy in multiple sclerosis. The repertoire was sequenced with immunoSEQ multiplex PCR; TCRdb's copy has only in-frame clones and lacks some. The profile shows about 93,000 clones, 85% to 95% of them singletons. This clone came up once. Germline V gene sequence: CDR1 SGHTS, CDR2 YDEGEE. This CDR3 is 18 amino acids long. Trimming removed 0 bases from V and 3 bases from J; junction bases left unmatched: 9. The receptor was isolated from a female donor with multiple sclerosis, enrolled in a pregnancy study. Sequencing was performed on peripheral blood, taken after pregnancy. The chain combines TRBV5-8 with TRBJ2-2; 9 nucleotides agree with TRBD2. CDR3 coding DNA: TGTGCCAGCAGCTTGGCCTTTAGCGGGAGCTTTGACACCGGGGAGCTGTTTTTT. Its translation: CASSLAFSGSFDTGELFF.